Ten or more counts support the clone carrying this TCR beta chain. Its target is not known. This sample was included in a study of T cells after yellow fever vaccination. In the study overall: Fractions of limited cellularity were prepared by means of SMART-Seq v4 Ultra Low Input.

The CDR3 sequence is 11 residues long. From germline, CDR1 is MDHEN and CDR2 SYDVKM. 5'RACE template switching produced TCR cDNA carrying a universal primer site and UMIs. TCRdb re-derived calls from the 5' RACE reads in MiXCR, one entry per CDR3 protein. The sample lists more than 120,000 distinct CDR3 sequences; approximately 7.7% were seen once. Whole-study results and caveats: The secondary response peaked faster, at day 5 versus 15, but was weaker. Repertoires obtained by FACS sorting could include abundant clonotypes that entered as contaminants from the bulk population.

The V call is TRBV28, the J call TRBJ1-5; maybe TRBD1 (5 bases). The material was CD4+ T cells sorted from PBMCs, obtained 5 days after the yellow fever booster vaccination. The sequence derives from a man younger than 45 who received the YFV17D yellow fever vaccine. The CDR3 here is CVSGGWRAQHF. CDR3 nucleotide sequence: TGTGTAAGCGGGGGGTGGAGAGCCCAGCATTTT.